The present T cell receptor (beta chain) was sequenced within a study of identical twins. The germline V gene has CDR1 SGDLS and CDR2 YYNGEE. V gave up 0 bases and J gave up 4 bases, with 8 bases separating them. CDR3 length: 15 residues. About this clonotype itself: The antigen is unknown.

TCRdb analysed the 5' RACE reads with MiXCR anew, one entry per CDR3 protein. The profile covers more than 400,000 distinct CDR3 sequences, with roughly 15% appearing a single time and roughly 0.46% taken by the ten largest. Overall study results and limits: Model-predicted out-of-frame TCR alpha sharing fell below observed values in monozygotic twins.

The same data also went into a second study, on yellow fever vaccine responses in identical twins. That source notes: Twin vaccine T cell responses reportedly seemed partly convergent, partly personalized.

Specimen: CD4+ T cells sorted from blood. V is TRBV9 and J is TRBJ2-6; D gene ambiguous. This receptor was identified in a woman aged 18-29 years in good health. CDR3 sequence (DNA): TGTGCCAGCAGCGTAGTGGTCTCCGGGGCCAACGTCCTGACTTTC. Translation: CASSVVVSGANVLTF.